This TCR beta chain was found in a study of shared clonotypes between healthy human individuals. Study information: Donors were two women and three men aged 18 to 49. Overall study results and limits: When naive CD4 clonotypes were compared across a handful of donors, about 5% were shared.

Germline-derived CDR1 and CDR2 are MDHEN and SYDVKM. This CDR3 spans 14 amino acids. V lost 3 bases, J lost 5 bases, and 11 bases lay in between. Of note for this clone: The antigen remains unidentified.

In the original analysis: Owing to the provision of junction-only sequences devoid of quality scores by immunoSEQ, filtering differed. Clones were sequenced by immunoSEQ multiplex PCR, and TCRdb holds only the in-frame ones, with some missing. D and trimming were read from the DNA, whereas the V and J calls and clone size are those reported in that table. The sample records about 2.1 million clones, about 92% being singletons. Terminally differentiated effector memory CD45RA+ cells were excluded from the naive CD8 cells, which were CD45RO-negative and positively selected for CCR7. This chain connects TRBV28 to TRBJ2-1; D may be TRBD1 or TRBD2 (6 bases each). What was sequenced was naive CD8+ T cells from PBMCs. The sequence was collected from a man between 18 and 29 years old in good health. Some clones in this sample may be carry-over from other donors' samples. The CDR3 is CASSFTGTHNEQFF. As DNA, the CDR3 is TGTGCCAGCAGTTTTACAGGGACTCACAATGAGCAGTTCTTC.